What follows is one T cell receptor (beta chain) and its context. The protocol was immunoSEQ multiplex PCR, while the TCRdb copy is restricted to in-frame clones and leaves out a portion. The table lists roughly 90,000 clones, approximately 91% of them singletons. J lost 2 bases, V lost 5 bases, and 5 bases had no gene match. The CDR3 runs 16 residues. Germline V gene lookup returns CDR1 SGHVS and CDR2 FNYEAQ. The sample comes from a study of OX40 agonist ivuxolimab in advanced cancers. Specimen: CD4+ or CD8+ T cells sorted from blood, collected in a trial of the OX40 agonist ivuxolimab. This chain joins TRBV7-6 and TRBJ2-3; 12 positions agree with TRBD2. This clonotype was obtained from an adult with an advanced solid tumor such as melanoma, head and neck, liver or kidney cancer. CDR3 protein: CASSVGLAGTTDTQYF. The CDR3 DNA reads TGTGCCAGCAGCGTAGGACTAGCGGGAACCACAGATACGCAGTATTTT. Full variable domain (missing parts from reference TRBV7-6 and TRBJ2-3): GAGVSQSPRYKVTKRGQDVALRCDPISGHVSLYWYRQALGQGPEFLTYFNYEAQQDKSGLPNDRFSAERPEGSISTLTIQRTEQRDSAMYRCASSVGLAGTTDTQYFGPGTRLTVL.